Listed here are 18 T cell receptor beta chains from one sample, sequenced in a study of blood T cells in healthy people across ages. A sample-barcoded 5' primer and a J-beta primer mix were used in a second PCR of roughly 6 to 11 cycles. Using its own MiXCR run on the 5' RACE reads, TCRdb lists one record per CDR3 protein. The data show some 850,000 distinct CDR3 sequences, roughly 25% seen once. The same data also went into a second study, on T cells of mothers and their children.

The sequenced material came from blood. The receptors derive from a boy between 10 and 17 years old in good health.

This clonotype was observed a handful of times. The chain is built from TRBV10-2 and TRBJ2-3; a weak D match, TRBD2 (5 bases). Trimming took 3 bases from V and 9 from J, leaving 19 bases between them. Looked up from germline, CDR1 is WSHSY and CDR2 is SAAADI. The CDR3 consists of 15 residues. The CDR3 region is CASSERAGNPGTQYF. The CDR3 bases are TGCGCCAGCAGTGAAAGAGCCGGGAACCCAGGCACGCAGTATTTT.

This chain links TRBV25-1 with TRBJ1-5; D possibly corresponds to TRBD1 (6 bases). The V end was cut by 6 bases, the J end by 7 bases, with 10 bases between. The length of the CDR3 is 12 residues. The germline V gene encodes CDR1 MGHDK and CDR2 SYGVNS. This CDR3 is CASRQGLQPQHF. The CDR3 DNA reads TGTGCCAGCAGACAGGGTTTGCAGCCCCAGCATTTT.

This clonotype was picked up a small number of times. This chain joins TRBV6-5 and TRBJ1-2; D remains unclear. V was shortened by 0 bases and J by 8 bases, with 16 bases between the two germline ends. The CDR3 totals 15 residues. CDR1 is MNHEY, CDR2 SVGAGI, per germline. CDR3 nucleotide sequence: TGTGCCAGCAGTTACTCGTTCAGGACGTTGGGCGGCTACACCTTC. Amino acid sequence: CASSYSFRTLGGYTF.

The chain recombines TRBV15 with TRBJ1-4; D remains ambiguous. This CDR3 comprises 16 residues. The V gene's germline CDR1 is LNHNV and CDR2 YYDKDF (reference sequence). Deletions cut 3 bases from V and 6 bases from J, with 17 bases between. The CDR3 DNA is TGTGCCACCAGCAGCATCCGAGGGTCGGCTTATGAAAAACTGTTTTTT. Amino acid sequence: CATSSIRGSAYEKLFF.

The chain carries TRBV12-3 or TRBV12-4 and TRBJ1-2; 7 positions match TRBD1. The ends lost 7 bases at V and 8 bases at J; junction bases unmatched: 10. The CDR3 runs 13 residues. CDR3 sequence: CASTPGGWRGYTF. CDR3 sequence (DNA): TGTGCCAGCACCCCAGGGGGATGGAGGGGCTACACCTTC.

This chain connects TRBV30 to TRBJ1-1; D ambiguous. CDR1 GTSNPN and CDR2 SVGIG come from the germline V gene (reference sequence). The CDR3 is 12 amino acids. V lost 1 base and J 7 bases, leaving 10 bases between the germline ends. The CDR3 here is CAWSARPFEAFF. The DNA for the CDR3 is TGTGCCTGGAGTGCACGGCCTTTTGAAGCTTTCTTT.

The CDR3 coding sequence is TGTGCCAGCACAGGGTCCAATGAGCAGTTCTTC. Translated: CASTGSNEQFF. The V and J genes are TRBV10-3 and TRBJ2-1, with a weak D call TRBD1 (6 bases). This CDR3 is 11 amino acids long. V lost 10 bases, J lost 6 bases, and 10 bases lay in between. The germline V gene has CDR1 ENHRY and CDR2 SYGVKD.

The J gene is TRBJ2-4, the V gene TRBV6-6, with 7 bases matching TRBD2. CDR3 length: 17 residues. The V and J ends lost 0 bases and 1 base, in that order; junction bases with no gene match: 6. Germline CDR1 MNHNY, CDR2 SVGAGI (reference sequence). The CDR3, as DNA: TGTGCCAGCAGTTACTCTGGGAGGGTGGGGGCCAAAAACATTCAGTACTTC. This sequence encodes CASSYSGRVGAKNIQYF.

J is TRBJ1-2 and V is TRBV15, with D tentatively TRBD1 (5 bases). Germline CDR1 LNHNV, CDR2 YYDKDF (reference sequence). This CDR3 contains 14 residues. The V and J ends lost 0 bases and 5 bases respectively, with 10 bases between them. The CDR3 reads CATSRDDSGYGYTF. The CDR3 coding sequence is TGTGCCACCAGCAGAGATGACAGCGGGTATGGCTACACCTTC.

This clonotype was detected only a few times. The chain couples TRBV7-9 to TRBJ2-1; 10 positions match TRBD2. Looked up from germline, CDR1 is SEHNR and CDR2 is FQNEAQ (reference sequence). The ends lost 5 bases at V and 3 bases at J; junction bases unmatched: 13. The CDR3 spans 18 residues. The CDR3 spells CASSPSGSGGPVYNEQFF. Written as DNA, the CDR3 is TGTGCCAGCAGCCCCTCGGGTAGCGGGGGGCCGGTCTACAATGAGCAGTTCTTC.

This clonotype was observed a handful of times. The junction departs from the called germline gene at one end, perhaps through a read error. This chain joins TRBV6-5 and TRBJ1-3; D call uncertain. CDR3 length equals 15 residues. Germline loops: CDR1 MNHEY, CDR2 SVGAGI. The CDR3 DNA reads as TGTGCCGGCAGTTACTCCTCAAGGTCTGGAAACACCATATATTTT. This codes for CAGSYSSRSGNTIYF.

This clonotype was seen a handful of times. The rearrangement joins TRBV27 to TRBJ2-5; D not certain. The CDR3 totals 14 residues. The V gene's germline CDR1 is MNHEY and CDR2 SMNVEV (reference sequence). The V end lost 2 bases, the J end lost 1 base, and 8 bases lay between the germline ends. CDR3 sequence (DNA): TGTGCCAGCAGTTTAGACGGAACCCAAGAGACCCAGTACTTC. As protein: CASSLDGTQETQYF.

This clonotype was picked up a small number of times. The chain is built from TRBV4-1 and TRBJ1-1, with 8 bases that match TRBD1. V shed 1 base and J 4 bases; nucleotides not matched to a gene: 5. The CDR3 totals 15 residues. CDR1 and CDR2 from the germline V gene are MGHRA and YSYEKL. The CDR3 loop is CASSQGWTGTTEAFF. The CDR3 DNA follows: TGCGCCAGCAGCCAAGGATGGACAGGGACCACTGAAGCTTTCTTT.

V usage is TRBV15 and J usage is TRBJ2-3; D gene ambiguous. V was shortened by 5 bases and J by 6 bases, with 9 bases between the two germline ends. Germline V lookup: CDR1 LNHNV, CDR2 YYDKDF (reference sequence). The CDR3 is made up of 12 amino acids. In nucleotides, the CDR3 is TGTGCCACCAGCGCCTTCCTTGATACGCAGTATTTT. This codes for CATSAFLDTQYF. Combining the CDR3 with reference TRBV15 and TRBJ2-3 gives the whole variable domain DAMVIQNPRYQVTQFGKPVTLSCSQTLNHNVMYWYQQKSSQAPKLLFHYYDKDFNNEADTPDNFQSRRPNTSFCFLDIRSPGLGDTAMYLCATSAFLDTQYFGPGTRLTVL.

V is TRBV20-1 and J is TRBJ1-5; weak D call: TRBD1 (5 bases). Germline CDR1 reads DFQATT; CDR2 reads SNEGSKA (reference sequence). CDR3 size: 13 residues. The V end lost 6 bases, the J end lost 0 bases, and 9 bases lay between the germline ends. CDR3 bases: TGCAGTGCGACAGTTGATAGCAATCAGCCCCAGCATTTT. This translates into CSATVDSNQPQHF.

The CDR3 DNA is TGCAGTGTACTAGCGAGGGGCACAGATACGCAGTATTTT. Amino acids: CSVLARGTDTQYF. J is TRBJ2-3 and V is TRBV20-1; 7 bases fit TRBD2. The CDR3 contains 13 residues. V trimming: 7 bases; J trimming: 1 base; junction bases outside the gene matches: 5. Germline-derived CDR1 and CDR2 are DFQATT and SNEGSKA (reference sequence).

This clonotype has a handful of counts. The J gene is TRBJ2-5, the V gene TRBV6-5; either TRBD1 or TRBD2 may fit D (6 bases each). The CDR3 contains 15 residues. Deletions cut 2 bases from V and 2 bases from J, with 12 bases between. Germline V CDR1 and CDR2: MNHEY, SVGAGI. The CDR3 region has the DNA TGTGCCAGCAGTTACAGGGGGGCCATTCAAGAGACCCAGTACTTC. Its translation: CASSYRGAIQETQYF.

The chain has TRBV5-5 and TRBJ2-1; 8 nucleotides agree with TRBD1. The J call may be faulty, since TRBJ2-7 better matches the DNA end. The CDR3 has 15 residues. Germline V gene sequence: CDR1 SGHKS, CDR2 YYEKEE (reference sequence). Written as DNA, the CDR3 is TGTGCCAGCAGCTCAACCTCCGGGACAGGCTACGAGCAGTACTTC. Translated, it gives CASSSTSGTGYEQYF.